This T cell receptor (beta chain) emerged from a study of radiotherapy plus CTLA-4 blockade in lung cancer (dated by TCRdb to 2017 to 2018). Study-level background: Objective responses were observed in around 20% of enrolled patients, and disease control was achieved in less than 40%. What the research found in general, with its limitations: TCR clones derived from tumors expanded in peripheral blood after treatment with radiotherapy and ipilimumab. Early dynamic changes in blood T cell clones, together with increased serum interferon-beta after radiation, were reported as the strongest predictors of response.

The library was obtained by the immunoSEQ multiplex PCR assay. What TCRdb holds here is the immuneACCESS table cut down to in-frame rearrangements. Part of the clones is not present; checked against another copy, under half of the missing clones reflect an unresolved V gene, and the others are unexplained. A total of approximately 65,000 clones appear in this sample, approximately 75% of them only once. About 4.2% of the sample is in the top ten clones. V and J lose 3 bases and 5 bases, and a span of 14 bases separates them. The CDR3 sequence holds 15 residues, the cysteine and phenylalanine included. Of all the DNA, just the CDR3 is kept, 45 bases in frame from base 1. Based on the germline V gene (reference sequence), the CDR1 and CDR2 sequences are LNHDA and SQIVND. The study evaluated CTLA-4 blockade (ipilimumab) given together with focal radiation therapy in patients who had chemo-refractory metastatic non-small-cell lung cancer.

Turning to this clone: Its antigen remains unidentified. The input lacks base qualities; no much larger clone sits a single base away.

Material: peripheral blood, obtained from a patient treated with radiotherapy plus ipilimumab. The rearrangement joined TRBV19 to TRBJ2-1, with the D gene not confidently named. This clonotype was sampled from a human donor with non-small cell lung cancer who had a complete response to radiotherapy plus ipilimumab. The CDR3 reads as follows: CASSISLETDNEQFF. The DNA sequence is as follows: TGTGCCAGTAGTATCTCCCTAGAGACCGACAATGAGCAGTTCTTC. Beyond the CDR3, the reference TRBV19 and TRBJ2-1 genes provide the residues; the full variable domain reads: DGGITQSPKYLFRKEGQNVTLSCEQNLNHDAMYWYRQDPGQGLRLIYYSQIVNDFQKGDIAEGYSVSREKKESFPLTVTSAQKNPTAFYLCASSISLETDNEQFFGPGTRLTVL.